Sequencing of this TCR beta chain was carried out in a study of blood T cell repertoires in COVID-19 (dated by TCRdb to between 2020 and 2021). Some background on the complete study: Collaborator samples came from the United States, Italy and Spain and covered acute and convalescent phases of COVID-19. The prospective study material was composed of cDNA or gDNA derived from T cells, B-cell-depleted T cells, or PBMCs. Deeply sampled blood TCRbeta repertoires from subjects exposed to, actively infected with, or recovered from COVID-19 were included in the dataset. The repertoires were made available in a free public database intended to serve as a resource for research on the immune response to SARS-CoV-2. The samples were drawn from two sources: the first 160 participants of the ongoing ImmuneRACE study, and 1,000 to 1,500 subjects contributed by 6 global collaborators. A de-identified subject ID, COVID-19 status, age in years and sex were almost always included in the sample metadata. Where available, HLA class I and class II types were obtained from metadata supplied by the sample provider rather than from assay-based typing.

What the work shows at the level of the full study, not this receptor alone: How much clinical and demographic metadata was included differed by source and by participant, and the metadata was provided uncurated.

In Seattle, one collaborating source enrolled patients while the infection was active and tracked those patients longitudinally over the course of disease. Collaborating institutions collected whole blood in K2EDTA tubes following their own protocols. For TCRbeta analysis, collaborators shipped samples in one of three forms: frozen whole blood, isolated PBMCs, or DNA extracted from either of those sample types. TCRbeta CDR3 regions were amplified from genomic DNA using the immunoSEQ Assay, a bias-controlled multiplex PCR. The study's own analysis went as follows. Within the assay, amplification of reference gene primers was used to estimate how many nucleated cells each sample contained. To quantify the absolute abundance of each unique TCRbeta CDR3 rearrangement, sequence reads were collapsed and filtered. Productive Simpson clonality was computed per sample as the square root of Simpson's diversity index over productive rearrangements. TCRdb provides this immuneACCESS table in a form limited to in-frame rearrangements. Some clones are lacking; in checked studies, under half of them reflect an unresolved V gene, and why the rest are absent is not known. The V and J calls and clone size are taken from that table; D and trimming were inferred from the DNA. The sample data list fewer than 300,000 clones, and roughly 92% of these were observed just once. The ten top clones hold about 2.2% of the sample.

Comments on this clone: The target of this receptor is not known. No per-base quality is available; no much larger clone lies one base away.

CDR1 MNHNS and CDR2 SASEGT are derived from the germline V gene. Spanning cysteine to phenylalanine, the CDR3 consists of 13 amino acids. CDR3 DNA is the only sequence kept; it has 39 bases, read in frame from the first base. V loses 0 bases, J loses 8 bases, and the germline ends lie 8 bases apart. This clonotype was obtained from a woman aged 25 to 39 with COVID-19, enrolled during active disease. Recombination connected TRBV6-1 to TRBJ1-5; the D gene identity is not certain. Sequenced sample: peripheral blood. CDR3 protein: CASSEALQKPQHF. The nucleotide sequence reads TGTGCCAGCAGTGAAGCGCTCCAGAAGCCCCAGCATTTT.